Presented here are 24 T cell receptor beta chains from one specimen sequenced in a study of molecular identifiers for immune sequencing clone quantification. TCRdb recomputed calls from the PCR reads with MiXCR, one row per CDR3 protein. The table lists about half a million distinct CDR3 sequences, about 21% of them singletons, with around 0.86% in the top ten. The sample comprised naive CD8+ T cells from blood, with Jurkat cell RNA spiked in. Subset: FACS-sorted CD8+CD4-CCR7+CD45RA+ naive T cells. Receptor source: a human donor in good health. Some libraries in this study had Jurkat cell RNA spiked in.

This clonotype was recorded many times. The V and J genes are TRBV5-4 and TRBJ1-1, with unresolved D. Germline CDR1 reads SGHNT; CDR2 reads YYREEE (reference sequence). Trimming cost V 4 bases and J 8 bases, with 15 bases left between them. This CDR3 has 13 residues. CDR3 bases: TGTGCCAGCAGCCAAACCCGGGCCGGGGAAGCTTTCTTT. Its protein product is CASSQTRAGEAFF.

This clonotype was recorded many times. J is TRBJ2-3 and V is TRBV12-3 or TRBV12-4, with TRBD1 matching 8 bases. This CDR3 comprises 15 residues. With V trimmed by 5 bases and J by 2 bases, 6 bases remained unmatched. CDR3 DNA sequence: TGTGCCAGCAGTGCCCCAGGGGGCTTCACAGATACGCAGTATTTT. Residues: CASSAPGGFTDTQYF.

This clonotype was observed a handful of times. The chain couples TRBV5-1 to TRBJ2-5, with TRBD1 as a possible D gene (6 bases). Germline V gene sequence: CDR1 SGHRS, CDR2 YFSETQ. This CDR3 is 15 amino acids long. Trimming stripped 1 base from V and 2 bases from J, with 12 bases between. The CDR3 DNA reads TGCGCCAGCAGCTTGTGGGGGACACATCAAGAGACCCAGTACTTC. This translates into CASSLWGTHQETQYF.

This clonotype was observed at least ten times. The V call is TRBV6-2 or TRBV6-3, the J call TRBJ1-5; D possibly corresponds to TRBD1 (5 bases). This CDR3 spans 13 amino acids. Between the trimmed V and J ends, which lost 6 bases and 5 bases, there was a span of 11 bases. Per germline, CDR1 MNHEY and CDR2 SVGEGT. The CDR3 nucleotides read TGTGCCAGCAGGGAGACAGAATATCAGCCCCAGCATTTT. This sequence encodes CASRETEYQPQHF.

About this clonotype: Possible read error: a much larger clone is one base away. The chain has TRBV3-1 and TRBJ2-7, with TRBD2 matching over 9 bases. This CDR3 region has 15 residues. V was clipped by 3 bases and J by 5 bases; unmatched bases: 8. CDR1 LGHDT and CDR2 YNNKEL come from the germline V gene (reference sequence). The CDR3 bases are TGTGCCAGCAGCCAGAATAGCGGGGGATGGGACGAGCAGTACTTC. This encodes CASSQNSGGWDEQYF.

About this clonotype: A much larger clone is a single base away; this may be a read error. This likely comes from a read error, as the CDR3 has no conserved phenylalanine or tryptophan at its end. The V call is TRBV6-5, the J call TRBJ2-3, with 7 positions matching TRBD2. With 8 bases clipped from V and 1 base from J, the junction kept 9 bases outside the gene matches. This CDR3 spans 15 amino acids. Germline loops: CDR1 MNHEY, CDR2 SVGAGI. For the CDR3, the DNA is TGTGCCAGCGGGGGGGTCCCCGGGGGCACAGATACGCAGTATGTT. This sequence encodes CASGGVPGGTDTQYV.

This clonotype was seen a few times. This chain links TRBV14 with TRBJ2-3; D is unresolved. The V end was cut by 1 base, the J end by 2 bases, with 13 bases between. The germline V gene encodes CDR1 SGHDN and CDR2 FVKESK. The CDR3 covers 16 residues. CDR3 sequence: CASSQGVSRITDTQYF. The CDR3, as DNA: TGTGCCAGCAGCCAAGGTGTGTCGCGGATCACAGATACGCAGTATTTT.

This clonotype was detected only once. This CDR3 is missing its conserved last phenylalanine or tryptophan, likely due to a read error. This chain uses TRBV14 with TRBJ1-1; tentative D call: TRBD1 (6 bases). Per germline, CDR1 SGHDN and CDR2 FVKESK. The CDR3 totals 14 residues. With 0 bases removed from V and 7 bases from J, the gap between germline ends came to 12 bases. This CDR3 is CASSQDGGQGEAFS. The CDR3 nucleotides are TGTGCCAGCAGCCAAGACGGGGGGCAGGGTGAAGCTTTCTCT.

The chain combines TRBV27 with TRBJ2-1; 7 bases match TRBD2. In germline, CDR1 is MNHEY, CDR2 SMNVEV (reference sequence). Germline trimming cut 0 bases from V and 3 bases from J; bases unmatched to any gene: 5. The CDR3 sequence is 16 residues long. The CDR3 DNA follows: TGTGCCAGCAGTTTATCGAGCGGGACCCTCTACAATGAGCAGTTCTTC. This codes for CASSLSSGTLYNEQFF.

As for this clonotype: Given a much more abundant clone one base away, this may be a read error. Here the CDR3 DNA reads TGTGCCAGCAGCTTACATTCGGCGGGACTAGCGGGAGCTGATACGCAGTATTTT. Encoded protein: CASSLHSAGLAGADTQYF. The chain joins TRBV7-9 to TRBJ2-3; 14 bases agree with TRBD2. Germline values: CDR1 SEHNR, CDR2 FQNEAQ (reference sequence). V shed 2 bases, J shed 6 bases, and the junction held 10 bases outside the gene matches. The CDR3 is made up of 18 amino acids.

There are a few counts of this clonotype. The chain is built from TRBV19 and TRBJ1-5, with a possible D match to TRBD1 (5 bases). There are 14 residues in the CDR3. Trimming stripped 2 bases from V and 5 bases from J, with 10 bases between. The germline CDR1 and CDR2 sequences are LNHDA and SQIVND (reference sequence). CDR3 loop: CASSILVGHQPQHF. The DNA of the CDR3 is TGTGCCAGTAGTATACTGGTGGGGCATCAGCCCCAGCATTTT.

The chain couples TRBV20-1 to TRBJ2-3; either TRBD1 or TRBD2 may fit D (5 bases each). The germline CDR1 and CDR2 sequences are DFQATT and SNEGSKA (reference sequence). This CDR3 spans 18 amino acids. The V and J ends lost 3 bases and 0 bases respectively, with 22 bases between them. The CDR3 nucleotides are TGCAGTGCTAGCCCCTACGATACGGGGCTTACTAGCACAGATACGCAGTATTTT. Its protein product is CSASPYDTGLTSTDTQYF.

This clonotype came up a few times. CDR3 loop: CASGKAPEDQPQHF. CDR3 nucleotide sequence: TGTGCCAGCGGCAAAGCGCCGGAGGATCAGCCCCAGCATTTT. The V gene is TRBV21-1, the J gene TRBJ1-5. TRBV21-1 is a pseudogene. The CDR3 has 14 residues.

This clonotype showed up many times. The CDR3, as DNA: TGTGCCAGCAGCTTAGCTAGCGGGGCCACAGATACGCAGTATTTT. Translated, it gives CASSLASGATDTQYF. This chain connects TRBV7-9 to TRBJ2-3; 8 bases match TRBD2. Germline trimming cut 0 bases from V and 2 bases from J; bases unmatched to any gene: 1. The CDR3 spans 15 residues. From germline, CDR1 is SEHNR and CDR2 FQNEAQ (reference sequence).

This clonotype was counted only a few times. V usage is TRBV19 and J usage is TRBJ2-2, with TRBD2 matching over 8 bases. This CDR3 spans 16 amino acids. V trimming: 2 bases; J trimming: 3 bases; junction bases outside the gene matches: 5. Per the germline V gene, CDR1 is LNHDA and CDR2 is SQIVND (reference sequence). The CDR3 bases are TGTGCCAGTAGTATAAACGGGGGGGCAGACACCGGGGAGCTGTTTTTT. As protein: CASSINGGADTGELFF.

The chain combines TRBV5-1 with TRBJ2-1; weak D call: TRBD2 (5 bases). Trimming left V 2 bases short and J 8 bases short, with 11 bases between. Germline CDR1 reads SGHRS; CDR2 reads YFSETQ. CDR3 length: 13 residues. The CDR3 loop is CASSFGVRDEQFF. In DNA form, the CDR3 reads TGCGCCAGCAGCTTCGGAGTGCGGGATGAGCAGTTCTTC.

This clonotype has just a few counts. The rearrangement uses TRBV4-1 and TRBJ2-2; 10 bases agree with TRBD1. V gave up 0 bases and J gave up 0 bases; unmatched junction bases: 7. Germline CDR1 MGHRA, CDR2 YSYEKL. This CDR3 contains 19 residues. CDR3 sequence (DNA): TGCGCCAGCAGCCAAGATGGGGGCGGGACAGGGGCGAACACCGGGGAGCTGTTTTTT. It encodes CASSQDGGGTGANTGELFF.

This clonotype was found many times. This sequence joins TRBV5-6 and TRBJ2-3; 9 bases match TRBD1. The CDR3 totals 16 residues. Germline CDR1 and CDR2: SGHDT and YYEEEE. V trimming: 5 bases; J trimming: 1 base; junction bases outside the gene matches: 8. CDR3 loop: CASSHRQGEGTDTQYF. The CDR3 DNA follows: TGTGCCAGCAGTCACCGACAGGGGGAGGGCACAGATACGCAGTATTTT.

This clonotype turned up a few times. This chain connects TRBV7-9 to TRBJ1-1; 7 bases align to TRBD1. The CDR3 has 12 amino acids. J lost 7 bases, V lost 4 bases, and 3 bases had no gene match. The germline CDR1 and CDR2 sequences are SEHNR and FQNEAQ (reference sequence). CDR3 nucleotides: TGTGCCAGCAGCTCAGGGACAGTTGAAGCTTTCTTT. Translated: CASSSGTVEAFF.

The genes are TRBV7-9 and TRBJ1-5; D may be TRBD1 (5 bases). The CDR3 runs to 16 residues. With 1 base removed from V and 9 bases from J, the gap between germline ends came to 19 bases. The germline V gene has CDR1 SEHNR and CDR2 FQNEAQ (reference sequence). CDR3 sequence reads: CASSLGREIGGGPQHF. In DNA, the CDR3 is TGTGCCAGCAGCTTAGGAAGGGAGATAGGTGGGGGGCCCCAGCATTTT. The full variable domain, in which reference TRBV7-9 and TRBJ1-5 provide the parts outside the CDR3, is DTGVSQNPRHKITKRGQNVTFRCDPISEHNRLYWYRQTLGQGPEFLTYFQNEAQLEKSRLLSDRFSAERPKGSFSTLEIQRTEQGDSAMYLCASSLGREIGGGPQHFGDGTRLSIL.

This clonotype was picked up many times. This chain links TRBV29-1 with TRBJ2-3, with a weak D call TRBD1 (5 bases). The V gene lost 0 bases and the J gene lost 6 bases, with 19 bases spanning the gap. The CDR3 runs 16 residues. Germline CDR1 and CDR2: SQVTM and ANQGSEA. DNA for the CDR3: TGCAGCGTTGAAGATTTATGGGGCTTAATCCCGGATACGCAGTATTTT. As protein: CSVEDLWGLIPDTQYF.

As concerns this clonotype: A much larger clonotype is one base distant, so this may be a read error. The J gene is TRBJ1-2, the V gene TRBV4-1; the match to TRBD1 covers 8 bases. This CDR3 contains 14 residues. Germline CDR1 reads MGHRA; CDR2 reads YSYEKL. CDR3 sequence: CASSQAQGAQGYAF. CDR3 in DNA: TGCGCCAGCAGCCAAGCTCAGGGGGCACAGGGCTACGCCTTC.

A note on this clonotype: A much bigger clone sits one base away, suggesting this may be a read error. The chain recombines TRBV7-9 with TRBJ2-7; D not resolved. The length of the CDR3 is 14 residues. In germline, CDR1 is SEHNR, CDR2 FQNEAQ (reference sequence). Here the CDR3 DNA reads TGTGCCAGCAACTTAAAGGACCGACACTACGAGCAGTACTTC. Protein product: CASNLKDRHYEQYF. The full variable domain, completed using reference TRBV7-9 and TRBJ2-7, is DTGVSQNPRHKITKRGQNVTFRCDPISEHNRLYWYRQTLGQGPEFLTYFQNEAQLEKSRLLSDRFSAERPKGSFSTLEIQRTEQGDSAMYLCASNLKDRHYEQYFGPGTRLTVT.

This clonotype was counted only a few times. V is TRBV14 and J is TRBJ1-3; no clear D gene. The V end lost 1 base, the J end lost 0 bases, and 7 bases lay between the germline ends. The CDR3 runs to 15 residues. The germline V gene encodes CDR1 SGHDN and CDR2 FVKESK. The CDR3 sequence is CASSQGGSSGNTIYF. The CDR3 DNA sequence: TGTGCCAGCAGCCAAGGTGGGAGCTCTGGAAACACCATATATTTT.